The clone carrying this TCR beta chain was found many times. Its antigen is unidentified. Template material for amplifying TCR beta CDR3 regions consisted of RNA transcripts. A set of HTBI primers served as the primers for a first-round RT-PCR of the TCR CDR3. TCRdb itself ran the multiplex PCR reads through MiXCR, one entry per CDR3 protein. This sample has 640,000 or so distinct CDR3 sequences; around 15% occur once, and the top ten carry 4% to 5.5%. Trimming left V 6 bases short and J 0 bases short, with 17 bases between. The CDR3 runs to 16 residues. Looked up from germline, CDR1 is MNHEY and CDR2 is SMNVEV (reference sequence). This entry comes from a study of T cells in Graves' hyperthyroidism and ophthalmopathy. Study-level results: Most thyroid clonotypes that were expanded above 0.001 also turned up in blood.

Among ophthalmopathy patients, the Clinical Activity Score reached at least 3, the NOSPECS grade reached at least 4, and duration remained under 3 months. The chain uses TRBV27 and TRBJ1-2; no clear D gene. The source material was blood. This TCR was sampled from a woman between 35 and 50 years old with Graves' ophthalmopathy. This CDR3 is CASRLSPTGANYGYTF. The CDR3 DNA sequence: TGTGCCAGCAGACTCAGCCCAACGGGAGCTAACTATGGCTACACCTTC.